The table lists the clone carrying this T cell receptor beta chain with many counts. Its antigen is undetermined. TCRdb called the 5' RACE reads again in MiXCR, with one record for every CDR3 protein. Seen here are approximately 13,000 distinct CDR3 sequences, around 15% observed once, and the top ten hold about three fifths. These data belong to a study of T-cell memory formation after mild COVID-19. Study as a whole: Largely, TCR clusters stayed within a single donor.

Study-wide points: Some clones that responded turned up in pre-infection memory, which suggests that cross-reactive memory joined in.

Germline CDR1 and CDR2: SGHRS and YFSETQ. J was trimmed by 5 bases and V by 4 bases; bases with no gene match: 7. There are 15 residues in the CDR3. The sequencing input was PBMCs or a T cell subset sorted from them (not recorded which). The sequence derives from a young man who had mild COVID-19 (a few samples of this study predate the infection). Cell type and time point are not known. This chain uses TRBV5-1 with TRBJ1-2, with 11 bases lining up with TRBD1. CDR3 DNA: TGCGCCAGCAGCCTCGGGACAGGGGGGTTTTATGGCTACACCTTC. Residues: CASSLGTGGFYGYTF.